Included here is one T cell receptor (beta chain) sequence, with context. As yet, its antigen is unknown. The sample comes from a study of shared clonotypes between healthy human individuals. The overall study: Three plates were used per donor for CD4 naive, three for CD4 memory, two for CD8 naive and one for CD8 memory. Points from the study as a whole: A generally larger estimated richness was seen in naive subsets than in memory subsets.

This CDR3 has 13 amino acids. Germline CDR1 is KGHSH and CDR2 is LQKENI. Trimming removed 1 base from V and 6 bases from J, with 10 bases in between. Clones were sequenced by immunoSEQ multiplex PCR, and TCRdb holds only the in-frame ones, with some missing. This sample has approximately 2,300,000 clones, with roughly 92% found just once. The material sequenced was naive CD4+ T cells from PBMCs. Subset here: CD45RA+ positively selected. This clonotype was obtained from a man younger than 35 in good health. Some clones in this sample may be carry-over from other donors' samples. The chain has TRBV18 and TRBJ2-7; TRBD2 is a possible D gene (6 bases). The CDR3 loop reads CASSPRRGGEQYF. The CDR3 nucleotides read TGTGCCAGCTCACCACGAAGGGGAGGCGAGCAGTACTTC.